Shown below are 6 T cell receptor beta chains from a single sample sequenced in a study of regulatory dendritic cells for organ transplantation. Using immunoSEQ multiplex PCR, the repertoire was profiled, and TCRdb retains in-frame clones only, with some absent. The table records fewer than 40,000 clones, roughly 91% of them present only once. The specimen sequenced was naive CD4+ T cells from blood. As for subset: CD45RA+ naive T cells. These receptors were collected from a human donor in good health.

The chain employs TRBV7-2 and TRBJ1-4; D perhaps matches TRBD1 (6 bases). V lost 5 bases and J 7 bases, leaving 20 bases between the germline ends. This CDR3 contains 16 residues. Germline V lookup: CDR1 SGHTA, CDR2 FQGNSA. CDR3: CASSLDRPRRGEKLFF. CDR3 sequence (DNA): TGTGCCAGCAGCCTGGACAGACCTCGGCGGGGTGAAAAACTGTTTTTT.

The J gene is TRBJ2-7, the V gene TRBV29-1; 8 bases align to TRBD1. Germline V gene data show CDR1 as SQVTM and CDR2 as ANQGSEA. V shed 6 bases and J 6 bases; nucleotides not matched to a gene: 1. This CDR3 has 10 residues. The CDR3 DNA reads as TGCAGCGTGACAGGGGCCGAGCAGTACTTC. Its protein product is CSVTGAEQYF.

CDR3 residues: CASSQSGHLNYGYTF. The CDR3 DNA is TGTGCCAGCAGCCAGTCGGGACACCTTAACTATGGCTACACCTTC. The genes are TRBV2 and TRBJ1-2; tentative D call: TRBD1 (6 bases). Germline V gene data show CDR1 as SNHLY and CDR2 as FYNNEI. V shed 6 bases and J shed 1 base, with 15 bases lying between them. The length of the CDR3 is 15 residues.

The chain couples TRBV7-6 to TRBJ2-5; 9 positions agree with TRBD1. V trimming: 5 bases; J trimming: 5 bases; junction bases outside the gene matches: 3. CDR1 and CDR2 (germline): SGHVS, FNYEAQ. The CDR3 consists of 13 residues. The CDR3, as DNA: TGTGCCAGCAGCGGGACAGGGCCCGAGACCCAGTACTTC. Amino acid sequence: CASSGTGPETQYF.

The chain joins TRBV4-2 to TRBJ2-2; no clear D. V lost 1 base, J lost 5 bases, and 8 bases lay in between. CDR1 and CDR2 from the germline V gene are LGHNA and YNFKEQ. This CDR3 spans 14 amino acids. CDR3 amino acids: CASSQVPRTGELFF. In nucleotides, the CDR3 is TGTGCCAGCAGCCAAGTCCCCCGGACCGGGGAGCTGTTTTTT.

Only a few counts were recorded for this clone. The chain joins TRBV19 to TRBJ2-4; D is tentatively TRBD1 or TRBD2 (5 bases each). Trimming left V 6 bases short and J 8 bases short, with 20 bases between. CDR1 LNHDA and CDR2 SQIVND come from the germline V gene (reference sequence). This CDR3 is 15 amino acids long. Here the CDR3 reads CASRRRDPSVYIQYF. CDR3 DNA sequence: TGTGCCAGTAGGAGACGGGACCCTTCGGTGTACATTCAGTACTTC.